The 7 T cell receptor beta chains in this list originate from one sample, sequenced in a study of Ad26.COV2.S vaccination and SARS-CoV-2 variants (dated by TCRdb to the early 2020s). According to the study, the label for this sample's treatment or condition signals: approximately 18 received Ad26.COV2.S at low or high dose, single or two shots; several received placebo; per-sample allocation not given. Repertoires of vaccine and placebo recipients were sequenced from samples collected on day 63 after the first injection. Libraries were constructed by the immunoSEQ multiplex PCR assay. Sourced from immuneACCESS, this table was stored by TCRdb with only in-frame sequences that have V and J called. A share of the clones is absent; for the studies checked, an unresolved V gene accounts for under half, and the remainder has no known explanation. In all, the sample holds about 470,000 clones, and roughly 91% of those were seen once. Of the sample, roughly 4% falls within the top ten clones.

The input for sequencing was peripheral blood, taken in a trial of Ad26.COV2.S vaccine versus placebo. The receptor source for this set is a person aged 18 to 65 who received the Ad26.COV2.S COVID-19 vaccine or a placebo.

This clone was observed a single time. This chain links TRBV5-5 with TRBJ1-1; 8 bases align to TRBD1. V lost 4 bases and J lost 0; bases outside the gene matches: 2. CDR1 SGHKS and CDR2 YYEKEE come from the germline V gene (reference sequence). The CDR3 extends over 14 amino acids. The chain's CDR3 is CASSRQGMNTEAFF. The CDR3 DNA follows: TGTGCCAGCAGCCGACAGGGGATGAACACTGAAGCTTTCTTT.

The chain joins TRBV6-5 to TRBJ1-1; D gene unclear. This CDR3 is built from 13 residues. Looked up from germline, CDR1 is MNHEY and CDR2 is SVGAGI. The CDR3 reads CATKQPENTEAFF. CDR3 bases: TGTGCTACCAAGCAGCCGGAGAACACTGAAGCTTTCTTT.

J is TRBJ1-1 and V is TRBV5-6; D gene uncertain. V lost 4 bases and J lost 1, with 20 bases in between. The CDR3 consists of 17 residues. CDR1 and CDR2 (germline): SGHDT, YYEEEE. The CDR3 DNA reads TGTGCCAGCAGCCTTTACGGCCCCAAAATCAAGAACACTGAAGCTTTCTTT. It is translated as CASSLYGPKIKNTEAFF.

This chain uses TRBV19 with TRBJ2-4; TRBD1 agrees at 7 bases. The CDR3 extends over 16 amino acids. In germline, CDR1 is LNHDA, CDR2 SQIVND (reference sequence). V trimming: 5 bases; J trimming: 3 bases; junction bases outside the gene matches: 10. Here the CDR3 DNA reads TGTGCCAGTAGTGTAGCAACTGGACAGGTCAAAAACATTCAGTACTTC. Amino acids: CASSVATGQVKNIQYF. The full variable domain, rest sourced from reference TRBV19 and TRBJ2-4, is DGGITQSPKYLFRKEGQNVTLSCEQNLNHDAMYWYRQDPGQGLRLIYYSQIVNDFQKGDIAEGYSVSREKKESFPLTVTSAQKNPTAFYLCASSVATGQVKNIQYFGAGTRLSVL.

J is TRBJ2-1 and V is TRBV4-1; TRBD2 aligns across 9 bases. V was pared by 3 bases and J by 4 bases, with 4 bases of the junction left unmatched. This CDR3 contains 15 residues. The germline gives CDR1 MGHRA, CDR2 YSYEKL. CDR3 nucleotide sequence: TGCGCCAGCAGCCACGGGACTAGCAGTTACAATGAGCAGTTCTTC. It encodes CASSHGTSSYNEQFF.

The chain is built from TRBV6-1 and TRBJ2-7; tentatively, D is TRBD2 (6 bases). Germline lookup yields CDR1 MNHNS and CDR2 SASEGT. The CDR3 runs to 15 residues. Between the trimmed V and J ends, which lost 2 bases and 2 bases, there was a span of 13 bases. CDR3: CASSEMLRGAYEQYF. The CDR3 DNA reads as TGTGCCAGCAGTGAAATGTTGCGGGGAGCCTACGAGCAGTACTTC.

This sequence joins TRBV14 and TRBJ2-2; 8 bases map to TRBD1. Germline V gene sequence: CDR1 SGHDN, CDR2 FVKESK. Trimming took 3 bases from V and 6 from J; bases not matched to a gene: 18. The length of the CDR3 is 19 residues. This CDR3 reads CASSHGDRGGLDSPGELFF. As DNA, the CDR3 is TGTGCCAGCAGCCATGGTGACAGGGGAGGCCTAGATTCACCCGGGGAGCTGTTTTTT.